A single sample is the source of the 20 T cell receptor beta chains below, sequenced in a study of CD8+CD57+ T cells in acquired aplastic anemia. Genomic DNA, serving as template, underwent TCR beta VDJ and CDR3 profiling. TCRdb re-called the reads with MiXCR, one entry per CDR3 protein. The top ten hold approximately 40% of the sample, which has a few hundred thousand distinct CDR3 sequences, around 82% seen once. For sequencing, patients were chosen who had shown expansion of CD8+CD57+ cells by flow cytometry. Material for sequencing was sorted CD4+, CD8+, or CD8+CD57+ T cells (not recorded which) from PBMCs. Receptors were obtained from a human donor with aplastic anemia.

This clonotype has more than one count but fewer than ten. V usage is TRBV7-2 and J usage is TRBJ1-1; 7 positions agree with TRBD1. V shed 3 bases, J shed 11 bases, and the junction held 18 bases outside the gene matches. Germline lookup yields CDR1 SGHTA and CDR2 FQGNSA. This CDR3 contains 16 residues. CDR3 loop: CASSFNPDGTALSAFF. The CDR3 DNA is TGTGCCAGCAGCTTTAATCCCGACGGGACAGCCCTTTCCGCTTTCTTT.

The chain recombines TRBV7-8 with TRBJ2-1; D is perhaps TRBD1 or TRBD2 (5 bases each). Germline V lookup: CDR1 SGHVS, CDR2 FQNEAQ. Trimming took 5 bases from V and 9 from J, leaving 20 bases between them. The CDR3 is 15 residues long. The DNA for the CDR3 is TGTGCCAGCAGCCTCGGGGTAGGGGCCGATACTGAGCAGTTCTTC. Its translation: CASSLGVGADTEQFF.

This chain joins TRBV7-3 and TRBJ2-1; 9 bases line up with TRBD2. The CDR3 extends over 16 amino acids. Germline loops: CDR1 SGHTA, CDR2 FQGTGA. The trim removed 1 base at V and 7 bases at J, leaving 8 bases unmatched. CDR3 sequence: CASSLSPSGGLNEQFF. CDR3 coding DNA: TGTGCCAGCAGCTTAAGTCCCAGCGGGGGGTTAAATGAGCAGTTCTTC.

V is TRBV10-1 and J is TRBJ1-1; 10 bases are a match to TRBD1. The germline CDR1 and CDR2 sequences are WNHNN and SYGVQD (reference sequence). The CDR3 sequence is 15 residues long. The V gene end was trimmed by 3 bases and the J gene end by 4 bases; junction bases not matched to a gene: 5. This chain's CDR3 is CASSDRQGAITEAFF. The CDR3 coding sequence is TGCGCCAGCAGTGATAGACAGGGGGCGATCACTGAAGCTTTCTTT.

Here the CDR3 reads CASSFRRSGGSGKEQFF. Written as DNA, the CDR3 is TGTGCCAGCAGCTTTCGAAGAAGCGGGGGGAGCGGGAAGGAGCAGTTCTTC. This rearrangement joins TRBV7-9 to TRBJ2-1, with 9 bases matching TRBD2. The germline V gene encodes CDR1 SEHNR and CDR2 FQNEAQ (reference sequence). The CDR3 totals 17 residues. The junction had 16 bases not matched to a gene; V was cut back by 3 bases and J by 10 bases.

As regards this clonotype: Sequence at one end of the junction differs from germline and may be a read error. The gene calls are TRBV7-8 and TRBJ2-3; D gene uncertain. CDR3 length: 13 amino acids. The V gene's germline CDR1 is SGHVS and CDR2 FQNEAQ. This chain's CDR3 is CASSLAGRATPHF. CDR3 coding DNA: TGTGCCAGCAGCTTAGCGGGCAGAGCCACTCCGCATTTT.

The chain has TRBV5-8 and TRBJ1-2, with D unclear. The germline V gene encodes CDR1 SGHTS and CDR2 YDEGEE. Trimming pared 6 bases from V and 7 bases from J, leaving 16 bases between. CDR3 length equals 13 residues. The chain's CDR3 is CASTKGEAGGYTF. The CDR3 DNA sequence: TGTGCCAGCACCAAAGGCGAGGCAGGTGGCTACACCTTC.

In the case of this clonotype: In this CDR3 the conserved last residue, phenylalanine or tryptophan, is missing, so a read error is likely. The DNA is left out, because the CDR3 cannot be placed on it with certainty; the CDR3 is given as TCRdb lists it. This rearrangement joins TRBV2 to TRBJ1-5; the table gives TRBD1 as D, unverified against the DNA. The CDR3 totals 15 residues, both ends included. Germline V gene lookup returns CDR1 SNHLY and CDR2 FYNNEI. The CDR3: CASSEGGVQEQFLGP.

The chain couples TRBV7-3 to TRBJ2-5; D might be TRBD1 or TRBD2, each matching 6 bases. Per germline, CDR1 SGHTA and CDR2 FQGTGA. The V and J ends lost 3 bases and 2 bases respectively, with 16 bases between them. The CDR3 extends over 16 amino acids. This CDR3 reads CASSLSSRGQQETQYF. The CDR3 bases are TGTGCCAGCAGCTTGTCCAGCCGGGGGCAGCAAGAGACCCAGTACTTC. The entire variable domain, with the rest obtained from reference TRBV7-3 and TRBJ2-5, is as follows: GAGVSQTPSNKVTEKGKYVELRCDPISGHTALYWYRQSLGQGPEFLIYFQGTGAADDSGLPNDRFFAVRPEGSVSTLKIQRTERGDSAVYLCASSLSSRGQQETQYFGPGTRLLVL.

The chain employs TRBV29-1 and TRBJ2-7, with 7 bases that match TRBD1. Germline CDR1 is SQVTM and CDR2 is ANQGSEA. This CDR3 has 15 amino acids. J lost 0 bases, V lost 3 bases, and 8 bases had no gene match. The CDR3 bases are TGCAGCGTTGACGTAACAGGGGAAAGCTCCTACGAGCAGTACTTC. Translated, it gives CSVDVTGESSYEQYF.

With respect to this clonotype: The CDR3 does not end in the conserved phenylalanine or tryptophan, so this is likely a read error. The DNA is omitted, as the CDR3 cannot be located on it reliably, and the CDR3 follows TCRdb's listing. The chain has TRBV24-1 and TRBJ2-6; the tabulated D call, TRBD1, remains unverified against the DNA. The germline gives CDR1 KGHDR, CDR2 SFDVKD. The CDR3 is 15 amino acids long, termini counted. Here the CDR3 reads CATSYLSSGATVLTS.

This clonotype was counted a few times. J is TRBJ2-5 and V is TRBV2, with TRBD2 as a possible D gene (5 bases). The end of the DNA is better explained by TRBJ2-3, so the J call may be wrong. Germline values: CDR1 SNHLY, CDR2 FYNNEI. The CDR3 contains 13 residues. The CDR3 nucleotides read TGTGCCAGCGGCTACCGGGGAACAGATACGCAGTATTTT. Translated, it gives CASGYRGTDTQYF.

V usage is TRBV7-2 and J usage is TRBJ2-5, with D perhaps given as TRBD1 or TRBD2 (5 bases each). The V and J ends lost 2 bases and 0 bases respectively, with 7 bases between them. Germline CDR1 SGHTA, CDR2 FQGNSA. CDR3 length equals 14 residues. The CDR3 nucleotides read TGTGCCAGCAGCTTATTGGGACACCAAGAGACCCAGTACTTC. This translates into CASSLLGHQETQYF.

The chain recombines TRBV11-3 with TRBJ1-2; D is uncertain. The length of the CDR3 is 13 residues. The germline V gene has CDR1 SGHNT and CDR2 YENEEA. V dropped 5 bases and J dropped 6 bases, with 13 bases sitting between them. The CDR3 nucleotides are TGTGCCAGCAGCACTGATCTGGAAAATGGCTACACCTTC. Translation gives CASSTDLENGYTF.

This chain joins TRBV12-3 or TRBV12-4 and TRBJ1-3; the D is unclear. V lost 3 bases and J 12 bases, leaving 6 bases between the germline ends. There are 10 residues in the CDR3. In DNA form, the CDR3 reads TGTGCCAGCAGTTTTGTTTTCATATATTTT. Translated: CASSFVFIYF.

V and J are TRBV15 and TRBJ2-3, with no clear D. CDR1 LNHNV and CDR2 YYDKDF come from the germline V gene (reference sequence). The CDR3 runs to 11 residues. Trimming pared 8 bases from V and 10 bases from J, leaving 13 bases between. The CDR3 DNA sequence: TGTGCCACCGGGTCGCTTGTCTCGCAGTATTTT. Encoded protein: CATGSLVSQYF.

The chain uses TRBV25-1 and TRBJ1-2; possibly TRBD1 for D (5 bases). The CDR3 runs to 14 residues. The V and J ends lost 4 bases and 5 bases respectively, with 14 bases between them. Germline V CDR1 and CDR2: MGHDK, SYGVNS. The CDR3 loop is CASSAPDSSYGYTF. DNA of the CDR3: TGTGCCAGCAGTGCTCCTGACAGCTCGTATGGCTACACCTTC.

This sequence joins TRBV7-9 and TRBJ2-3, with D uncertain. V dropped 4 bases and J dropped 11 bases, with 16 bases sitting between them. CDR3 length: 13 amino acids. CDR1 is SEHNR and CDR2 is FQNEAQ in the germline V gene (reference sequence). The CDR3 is CASSSTQRDEQYF. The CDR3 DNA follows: TGTGCCAGCAGCTCCACCCAGCGAGATGAGCAGTATTTT.

The CDR3 sequence: CASSHTGGEGDSGNTIYF. CDR3 DNA: TGTGCCAGCAGCCACACTGGAGGAGAGGGCGACTCTGGAAACACCATATATTTT. The rearrangement links TRBV2 to TRBJ1-3; D uncertain. V was cut by 6 bases and J by 0 bases, with 21 bases left in between. This CDR3 is built from 18 residues. Germline V gives CDR1 SNHLY, CDR2 FYNNEI.

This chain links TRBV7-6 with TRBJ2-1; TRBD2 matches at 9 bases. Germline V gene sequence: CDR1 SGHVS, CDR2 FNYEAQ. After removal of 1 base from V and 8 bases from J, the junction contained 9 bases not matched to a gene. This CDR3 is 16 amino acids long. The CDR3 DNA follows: TGTGCCAGCAGCTTAGAAAGCGGCGGGGGGGGCGATGAGCAGTTCTTC. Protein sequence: CASSLESGGGGDEQFF.